The 6 T cell receptor beta chains presented below share a single source sample, sequenced in a study of CD8+ T cells in alopecia areata. Sequencing used cDNA as its template, made by extracting RNA and reverse transcribing it. Sequencing used immunoSEQ multiplex PCR; TCRdb keeps in-frame clones, though not all of them. The table lists some 80,000 clones, around 61% of them singletons. Documented treatment: oral pan-JAK inhibitor, 5-10 mg twice daily. Material: CD8+ T cells sorted from blood, obtained at week 24, from a patient treated with tofacitinib. The receptors were gathered from a human donor with alopecia areata.

The gene calls are TRBV7-9 and TRBJ2-1; possibly TRBD1 or TRBD2 for D (5 bases each). The V and J ends lost 4 bases and 7 bases respectively, with 14 bases between them. Looked up from germline, CDR1 is SEHNR and CDR2 is FQNEAQ (reference sequence). The CDR3 consists of 14 residues. The CDR3 sequence is CASSSRDLGNEQFF. The DNA of the CDR3 is TGTGCCAGCAGCTCCAGGGACCTAGGGAATGAGCAGTTCTTC. The full variable domain, completed using reference TRBV7-9 and TRBJ2-1, is DTGVSQNPRHKITKRGQNVTFRCDPISEHNRLYWYRQTLGQGPEFLTYFQNEAQLEKSRLLSDRFSAERPKGSFSTLEIQRTEQGDSAMYLCASSSRDLGNEQFFGPGTRLTVL.

The CDR3 DNA reads TGTGCCAGCAGCTTAGCGGGGTTCGAGGTCGAGGGAGATACGCAGTATTTT. Protein sequence: CASSLAGFEVEGDTQYF. The V call is TRBV7-7, the J call TRBJ2-3; maybe TRBD2 (5 bases). Germline lookup yields CDR1 SSHAT and CDR2 FNYEAQ (reference sequence). The CDR3 totals 17 residues. V was pared by 0 bases and J by 5 bases, with 18 bases between.

V and J are TRBV27 and TRBJ2-3; D call uncertain. The CDR3 is made up of 17 amino acids. Germline V CDR1 and CDR2: MNHEY, SMNVEV (reference sequence). Trimming pared 5 bases from V and 2 bases from J, leaving 20 bases between. The CDR3 sequence: CASSPWTPLQLTDTQYF. The CDR3 coding sequence is TGTGCCAGCAGTCCCTGGACGCCCCTTCAACTCACAGATACGCAGTATTTT.

This chain connects TRBV2 to TRBJ1-1, with TRBD1 identical over 7 bases. Germline CDR1 is SNHLY and CDR2 is FYNNEI. This CDR3 is 12 amino acids long. V lost 9 bases, J lost 0 bases, and 1 base stayed unmatched. This CDR3 is CARQGLNTEAFF. For the CDR3, the DNA is TGTGCCAGACAGGGGCTGAACACTGAAGCTTTCTTT.

The chain recombines TRBV6-4 with TRBJ2-1, with TRBD2 matching 12 bases. Looked up from germline, CDR1 is MRHNA and CDR2 is SNTAGT. V lost 0 bases and J lost 9; bases outside the gene matches: 3. The CDR3 is 15 residues long. In DNA, the CDR3 is TGTGCCAGCAGTGACTCGACTAGCGGGGGCGGTGAGCAGTTCTTC. It codes for CASSDSTSGGGEQFF.

This clone was counted a few times. CDR3 DNA: TGCGCCAGCAGCCAAGATGGGACCTTTCAGCCCCAGCATTTT. Translated, it gives CASSQDGTFQPQHF. The V gene is TRBV4-1, the J gene TRBJ1-5, with D maybe TRBD1 (5 bases). This CDR3 region has 14 residues. The germline gives CDR1 MGHRA, CDR2 YSYEKL. Trimming removed 0 bases at V and 6 bases at J, with 9 bases between.